The 26 T cell receptor beta chains presented below share a single source sample, sequenced in a study of blood T cell repertoires in COVID-19. The protocol was immunoSEQ multiplex PCR, while the TCRdb copy is restricted to in-frame clones and leaves out a portion. The table lists over 150,000 clones, about 74% of them singletons. The sample consisted of peripheral blood. The receptor source for this set is a man aged 55 to 70 with acute or convalescent COVID-19.

The chain employs TRBV5-6 and TRBJ2-3; TRBD1 aligns across 7 bases. V lost 4 bases to trimming and J lost 4 bases; unmatched junction nucleotides: 9. CDR1 is SGHDT and CDR2 is YYEEEE in the germline V gene. CDR3 size: 15 residues. The CDR3 DNA is TGTGCCAGCAGCCTGGACAGGCTGTCTGCAGATACGCAGTATTTT. It translates to CASSLDRLSADTQYF.

This clone was found a few times. V and J are TRBV2 and TRBJ2-7; no clear D. The CDR3 is 14 residues long. Trimming cost V 6 bases and J 2 bases, with 14 bases left between them. The V gene's germline CDR1 is SNHLY and CDR2 FYNNEI. DNA for the CDR3: TGTGCCAGCAGGAGTCCGTACGGAGCCTACGAGCAGTACTTC. Encoded protein: CASRSPYGAYEQYF.

This chain uses TRBV28 with TRBJ1-5; perhaps TRBD1 as D (6 bases). The CDR3 extends over 13 amino acids. The germline V and J ends were trimmed by 7 bases and 3 bases, with 10 bases remaining between them. Germline V gene sequence: CDR1 MDHEN, CDR2 SYDVKM. The CDR3 region is CASKQGNNQPQHF. In DNA form, the CDR3 reads TGTGCCAGCAAACAGGGAAACAATCAGCCCCAGCATTTT.

The chain links TRBV9 to TRBJ2-7, with D perhaps TRBD1 (6 bases). Germline assignment: CDR1 SGDLS and CDR2 YYNGEE. This CDR3 comprises 15 residues. Trimming took 0 bases from V and 0 from J, leaving 10 bases between them. The CDR3 DNA is TGTGCCAGCAGCGTAGATGGGGACAACTCCTACGAGCAGTACTTC. It specifies CASSVDGDNSYEQYF.

This clone appeared once. The chain links TRBV7-2 to TRBJ2-7; perhaps TRBD1 as D (5 bases). The V and J ends lost 1 base and 5 bases respectively, with 12 bases between them. Looked up from germline, CDR1 is SGHTA and CDR2 is FQGNSA. CDR3 size: 14 residues. The CDR3 sequence: CASSLGQIFNEQYF. CDR3 DNA sequence: TGTGCCAGCAGCTTAGGACAGATATTCAACGAGCAGTACTTC.

The chain couples TRBV4-3 to TRBJ1-6, with TRBD1 matching 9 bases. The V and J ends lost 2 bases and 9 bases, in that order; junction bases with no gene match: 11. The CDR3 extends over 17 amino acids. CDR1 is LGHNA, CDR2 YSLEER, per germline. The CDR3 sequence: CASSQTNSGQGGSPLHF. DNA of the CDR3: TGCGCCAGCAGCCAAACCAACTCGGGACAGGGAGGTTCACCCCTCCACTTT.

The sample holds one count of this clone. The chain couples TRBV2 to TRBJ1-5; D is unresolved. With 7 bases removed from V and 3 bases from J, the gap between germline ends came to 10 bases. The germline gives CDR1 SNHLY, CDR2 FYNNEI. The CDR3 spans 13 residues. The CDR3 DNA reads TGTGCCAGCAACGGGGAGTTCAATCAGCCCCAGCATTTT. Translation gives CASNGEFNQPQHF. Based on the CDR3 plus reference TRBV2 and TRBJ1-5, the full variable domain is EPEVTQTPSHQVTQMGQEVILRCVPISNHLYFYWYRQILGQKVEFLVSFYNNEISEKSEIFDDQFSVERPDGSNFTLKIRSTKLEDSAMYFCASNGEFNQPQHFGDGTRLSIL.

The genes are TRBV4-1 and TRBJ1-1; D not certain. The CDR3 contains 13 residues. V was pared by 0 bases and J by 7 bases, with 9 bases between. Germline V gene sequence: CDR1 MGHRA, CDR2 YSYEKL. The CDR3 sequence is CASSQERRGEAFF. The CDR3 nucleotides are TGCGCCAGCAGCCAAGAAAGGAGAGGTGAAGCTTTCTTT.

This rearrangement joins TRBV5-6 to TRBJ1-2; 8 bases match TRBD1. The CDR3 runs 13 residues. Germline V gene sequence: CDR1 SGHDT, CDR2 YYEEEE. Losses at the gene ends were 3 bases for V and 7 bases for J; bases not matched to a gene: 5. Written as DNA, the CDR3 is TGTGCCAGCAGCTCGACAGGGGACGGTGGCTACACCTTC. Its translation is CASSSTGDGGYTF.

The V and J genes are TRBV7-2 and TRBJ1-2; D remains unclear. Germline CDR1 reads SGHTA; CDR2 reads FQGNSA. The CDR3 totals 13 residues. V was cut by 3 bases and J by 4 bases, with 9 bases left in between. Here the CDR3 reads CASSFRVRYGYTF. As DNA, the CDR3 is TGTGCCAGCAGCTTTCGGGTACGCTATGGCTACACCTTC.

Of note for this clone: Other DNA sequences in the same sample also yield this CDR3. The CDR3 loop is CASSYSAGGAYEQYF. In DNA form, the CDR3 reads TGTGCCAGCAGTTACTCGGCGGGGGGCGCCTACGAGCAGTACTTC. The chain uses TRBV6-5 and TRBJ2-7; 8 bases are a match to TRBD2. The germline V gene has CDR1 MNHEY and CDR2 SVGAGI. V shed 0 bases and J 2 bases; nucleotides not matched to a gene: 3. The CDR3 contains 15 residues.

The chain combines TRBV19 with TRBJ1-1, with a possible D match to TRBD1 (6 bases). Germline V gene data show CDR1 as LNHDA and CDR2 as SQIVND (reference sequence). The CDR3 sequence is 13 residues long. The V end was cut by 8 bases, the J end by 6 bases, with 16 bases between. CDR3 sequence reads: CASAVQGRAEAFF. The CDR3 DNA sequence: TGTGCCAGTGCAGTGCAGGGGAGGGCTGAAGCTTTCTTT.

The chain has TRBV7-9 and TRBJ1-2; 8 bases are a match to TRBD1. The length of the CDR3 is 15 residues. CDR1 SEHNR and CDR2 FQNEAQ come from the germline V gene (reference sequence). V was pared by 5 bases and J by 3 bases, with 8 bases of the junction left unmatched. CDR3 sequence reads: CASSPWTGLDYGYTF. CDR3 sequence (DNA): TGTGCCAGCAGCCCGTGGACAGGGCTGGACTATGGCTACACCTTC.

The chain uses TRBV19 and TRBJ1-5, with a weak D call TRBD1 (5 bases). This CDR3 has 15 residues. CDR1 and CDR2 from the germline V gene are LNHDA and SQIVND (reference sequence). V dropped 7 bases and J dropped 0 bases, with 13 bases sitting between them. This CDR3 reads CASKGQTASNQPQHF. Written as DNA, the CDR3 is TGTGCCAGTAAAGGCCAGACAGCTAGCAATCAGCCCCAGCATTTT.

The chain links TRBV5-1 to TRBJ1-4, with a tentative D call TRBD1 (6 bases). V shed 4 bases and J shed 7 bases, with 17 bases lying between them. This CDR3 has 15 amino acids. Germline assignment: CDR1 SGHRS and CDR2 YFSETQ. CDR3 protein: CASSGTGRGAEKLFF. The DNA of the CDR3 is TGCGCCAGCAGCGGTACAGGGCGGGGGGCTGAAAAACTGTTTTTT.

This clone was observed once. The chain employs TRBV9 and TRBJ2-7; TRBD1 might be the D (5 bases). The CDR3 length is 14 residues. Germline lookup yields CDR1 SGDLS and CDR2 YYNGEE. V lost 2 bases and J 5 bases, leaving 14 bases between the germline ends. The DNA for the CDR3 is TGTGCCAGCAGCGTCGAAGACAGTTGGGACGAGCAGTACTTC. This encodes CASSVEDSWDEQYF.

The chain joins TRBV30 to TRBJ2-1; perhaps TRBD2 as D (6 bases). There are 13 residues in the CDR3. Looked up from germline, CDR1 is GTSNPN and CDR2 is SVGIG (reference sequence). Between the trimmed V and J ends, which lost 4 bases and 5 bases, there was a span of 12 bases. CDR3 sequence reads: CAWNLGGDNEQFF. Here the CDR3 DNA reads TGTGCCTGGAACCTCGGGGGTGACAATGAGCAGTTCTTC.

V gene TRBV3-1 (or the pseudogene TRBV3-2) combines with J gene TRBJ1-3, with 7 bases identical to TRBD1. The germline gives CDR1 LGHDT, CDR2 YNNKEL (reference sequence). Losses at the gene ends were 1 base for V and 1 base for J; bases not matched to a gene: 7. The CDR3 is 17 residues long. The CDR3: CASSQGGDRISGNTIYF. The CDR3 coding sequence is TGTGCCAGCAGCCAAGGAGGGGACAGAATATCTGGAAACACCATATATTTT.

The rearrangement joins TRBV9 to TRBJ1-3; the D is unclear. V gave up 3 bases and J gave up 4 bases, with 14 bases separating them. CDR1 is SGDLS, CDR2 YYNGEE, per germline. The CDR3 runs to 15 residues. In nucleotides, the CDR3 is TGTGCCAGCAGCGCCGAAACAGCAGCCGGAAACACCATATATTTT. This sequence encodes CASSAETAAGNTIYF.

This clone was observed a few times. This chain connects TRBV7-3 to TRBJ1-1; maybe TRBD1 (5 bases). CDR3 length: 15 residues. Germline values: CDR1 SGHTA, CDR2 FQGTGA. V was shortened by 4 bases and J by 3 bases, with 15 bases between the two germline ends. As DNA, the CDR3 is TGTGCCAGCAGCTCGTGGGGCCTAGGGGACACTGAAGCTTTCTTT. As protein: CASSSWGLGDTEAFF.

This clone was observed a handful of times. The chain combines TRBV6-6 with TRBJ2-2, with a weak D call TRBD2 (5 bases). The germline gives CDR1 MNHNY, CDR2 SVGAGI (reference sequence). Trimming pared 6 bases from V and 6 bases from J, leaving 5 bases between. The CDR3 has 11 amino acids. CDR3 loop: CASRDSGELFF. The DNA of the CDR3 is TGTGCCAGCAGGGACTCCGGGGAGCTGTTTTTT.

V usage is TRBV11-1 and J usage is TRBJ2-6; D not certain. This CDR3 has 16 amino acids. The germline V gene has CDR1 SGHAT and CDR2 FQDESV (reference sequence). The V and J ends lost 5 bases and 4 bases respectively, with 15 bases between them. The CDR3 reads CASSKVEEPGANVLTF. DNA for the CDR3: TGTGCCAGCAGCAAGGTTGAGGAGCCCGGGGCCAACGTCCTGACTTTC.

A single count supports this clone. The rearrangement uses TRBV27 and TRBJ1-1, with D possibly matching TRBD1 (6 bases). CDR1 and CDR2 (germline): MNHEY, SMNVEV (reference sequence). V was cut by 7 bases and J by 1 base, with 13 bases left in between. This CDR3 is built from 14 residues. The CDR3 protein is CASTAMTGNTEAFF. The CDR3 DNA is TGTGCCAGCACAGCGATGACAGGGAACACTGAAGCTTTCTTT.

This chain uses TRBV7-2 with TRBJ2-7, with 10 bases identical to TRBD2. V was clipped by 5 bases and J by 4 bases; unmatched bases: 8. This CDR3 has 15 residues. Germline CDR1 and CDR2: SGHTA and FQGNSA. The CDR3 bases are TGTGCCAGCAGCCAAGGGACTAGCGCCGATTACGAGCAGTACTTC. Protein sequence: CASSQGTSADYEQYF.

The chain recombines TRBV3-1 (or the pseudogene TRBV3-2) with TRBJ1-1; possibly TRBD1 for D (6 bases). This CDR3 is 15 amino acids long. V was shortened by 6 bases and J by 1 base, with 15 bases between the two germline ends. Germline CDR1 and CDR2: LGHDT and YNNKEL (reference sequence). The CDR3 DNA is TGTGCCAGCAGTCCCTTCATGACAGGGAACACTGAAGCTTTCTTT. It specifies CASSPFMTGNTEAFF.

This clone was detected only once. The chain is built from TRBV4-1 and TRBJ1-5; a weak D match, TRBD1 (5 bases). Germline V CDR1 and CDR2: MGHRA, YSYEKL. V was pared by 1 base and J by 9 bases, with 16 bases between. The CDR3 spans 15 residues. The chain's CDR3 is CASSQANRGNGPQHF. The CDR3 region has the DNA TGCGCCAGCAGCCAAGCGAACCGGGGGAATGGGCCCCAGCATTTT.